These T cell receptor beta chains were read from a single sample in a study. TCRdb re-derived calls from the 5' RACE reads in MiXCR, one entry per CDR3 protein. The repertoire has some 10,000 distinct CDR3 sequences, 17% of them found once; the top ten carry 3.8%. The sequenced sample was Tregs sorted from a lymph node. These receptors were obtained from a female donor with breast cancer. The CDR3 runs from the conserved cysteine through the conserved F or W. The order of the fields is J gene, D gene, clone size, V gene, CDR3 protein, CDR3 DNA. D genes are given only for firm matches. Clone size appears in some rows only: once, few, many, or a class for an expanded clone.

j_gene: TRBJ1-1; d_gene: TRBD1; abundance: .; v_gene: TRBV2; CDR3aa: CASSTTGVNTEAFF; CDR3nt: TGTGCCAGCAGTACGACAGGGGTCAACACTGAAGCTTTCTTT
j_gene: TRBJ2-7; d_gene: .; abundance: medium-sized; v_gene: TRBV6-5; CDR3aa: CASSSQTYEQYF; CDR3nt: TGTGCCAGCAGTTCACAGACCTACGAGCAGTACTTC
j_gene: TRBJ1-2; d_gene: TRBD1; abundance: medium-sized; v_gene: TRBV5-1; CDR3aa: CASSIEPGTGRGYTF; CDR3nt: TGCGCCAGCAGCATCGAACCCGGGACAGGGAGAGGCTACACCTTC
j_gene: TRBJ2-1; d_gene: TRBD1; abundance: medium-sized; v_gene: TRBV30; CDR3aa: CACIQGAEQFF; CDR3nt: TGTGCCTGTATACAGGGGGCGGAGCAGTTCTTC
j_gene: TRBJ1-1; d_gene: .; abundance: .; v_gene: TRBV6-6; CDR3aa: CASSRRQGSEAFF; CDR3nt: TGTGCCAGCAGTCGACGGCAGGGATCTGAAGCTTTCTTT
j_gene: TRBJ2-1; d_gene: TRBD2; abundance: .; v_gene: TRBV2; CDR3aa: CASRGQGWTSGRTMEQFF; CDR3nt: TGTGCCAGCAGGGGGCAGGGATGGACTAGCGGGAGGACAATGGAGCAGTTCTTC
j_gene: TRBJ2-1; d_gene: .; abundance: medium-sized; v_gene: TRBV6-6; CDR3aa: CASSYGQGKNEQFF; CDR3nt: TGTGCCAGCAGTTACGGGCAGGGGAAAAATGAGCAGTTCTTC
j_gene: TRBJ2-1; d_gene: TRBD2; abundance: few; v_gene: TRBV5-1; CDR3aa: CASSLELAGGWNEQFF; CDR3nt: TGCGCCAGCAGCTTGGAACTAGCGGGAGGCTGGAATGAGCAGTTCTTC
j_gene: TRBJ2-5; d_gene: TRBD2; abundance: medium-sized; v_gene: TRBV5-1; CDR3aa: CASSFGLAGEGETQYF; CDR3nt: TGCGCCAGCAGCTTCGGACTAGCGGGAGAGGGGGAGACCCAGTACTTC
j_gene: TRBJ1-2; d_gene: .; abundance: many; v_gene: TRBV5-1; CDR3aa: CASSLEGSGGFYGYTF; CDR3nt: TGCGCCAGCAGCTTGGAGGGGAGCGGTGGCTTCTATGGCTACACCTTC
j_gene: TRBJ2-5; d_gene: TRBD2; abundance: many; v_gene: TRBV7-2; CDR3aa: CASSDSGGALETQYF; CDR3nt: TGTGCCAGCAGCGATAGCGGGGGGGCGTTAGAGACCCAGTACTTC
j_gene: TRBJ2-3; d_gene: TRBD1; abundance: medium-sized; v_gene: TRBV7-2; CDR3aa: CASSLEDRGTDTQYF; CDR3nt: TGTGCCAGCAGCTTAGAGGACAGGGGGACAGATACGCAGTATTTT
j_gene: TRBJ1-1; d_gene: .; abundance: .; v_gene: TRBV18; CDR3aa: CASSQIQGTEAFF; CDR3nt: TGTGCCAGCTCACAAATCCAGGGCACTGAAGCTTTCTTT
j_gene: TRBJ1-4; d_gene: .; abundance: many; v_gene: TRBV5-1; CDR3aa: CASSLVPGRFDGKLFF; CDR3nt: TGCGCCAGCAGCTTGGTTCCGGGGAGATTCGATGGAAAACTGTTTTTT
j_gene: TRBJ2-7; d_gene: TRBD1; abundance: medium-sized; v_gene: TRBV12-3/TRBV12-4; CDR3aa: CASSSQGQGRNEQYF; CDR3nt: TGTGCCAGCAGTTCCCAAGGACAGGGTAGGAACGAGCAGTACTTC
j_gene: TRBJ1-2; d_gene: .; abundance: medium-sized; v_gene: TRBV3-1; CDR3aa: CASSPTSQAGGYTF; CDR3nt: TGTGCCAGCAGCCCTACGTCCCAAGCGGGCGGCTACACCTTC
j_gene: TRBJ2-3; d_gene: .; abundance: many; v_gene: TRBV28; CDR3aa: CASSAWWVIGEYTQYF; CDR3nt: TGTGCCAGCAGTGCCTGGTGGGTAATTGGGGAGTATACGCAGTATTTT
j_gene: TRBJ1-1; d_gene: .; abundance: .; v_gene: TRBV7-9; CDR3aa: CASSLEPGTQAFF; CDR3nt: TGTGCCAGCAGCTTAGAACCCGGGACTCAAGCTTTCTTT
j_gene: TRBJ1-1; d_gene: .; abundance: medium-sized; v_gene: TRBV12-3/TRBV12-4; CDR3aa: CASTLETGFMNTEAFF; CDR3nt: TGTGCCAGCACCCTCGAGACAGGTTTTATGAACACTGAAGCTTTCTTT
j_gene: TRBJ2-3; d_gene: .; abundance: many; v_gene: TRBV11-1; CDR3aa: CASSRPLDPKDTQYF; CDR3nt: TGTGCCAGCAGCCGTCCTCTGGACCCGAAAGATACGCAGTATTTT
j_gene: TRBJ2-3; d_gene: .; abundance: many; v_gene: TRBV5-1; CDR3aa: CASSLQGADTQYF; CDR3nt: TGCGCCAGCAGCTTACAGGGCGCAGATACGCAGTATTTT
j_gene: TRBJ1-6; d_gene: TRBD1; abundance: many; v_gene: TRBV14; CDR3aa: CASSGRSGTGFSPLHF; CDR3nt: TGTGCCAGCAGCGGACGCTCCGGGACAGGGTTTTCACCCCTCCACTTT
j_gene: TRBJ2-2; d_gene: .; abundance: many; v_gene: TRBV7-8; CDR3aa: CASSGANTGELFF; CDR3nt: TGTGCCAGCAGCGGAGCGAACACCGGGGAGCTGTTTTTT
j_gene: TRBJ1-1; d_gene: .; abundance: many; v_gene: TRBV6-1; CDR3aa: CASSETGRTEAFF; CDR3nt: TGTGCCAGCAGTGAAACAGGGCGAACTGAAGCTTTCTTT
j_gene: TRBJ1-2; d_gene: .; abundance: medium-sized; v_gene: TRBV3-1; CDR3aa: CASKKGAYGYTF; CDR3nt: TGTGCCAGCAAAAAGGGTGCCTATGGCTACACCTTC
j_gene: TRBJ2-7; d_gene: .; abundance: .; v_gene: TRBV11-3; CDR3aa: CASSPGGTAYEQYF; CDR3nt: TGTGCCAGCAGCCCAGGAGGGACGGCCTACGAGCAGTACTTC
j_gene: TRBJ2-7; d_gene: .; abundance: .; v_gene: TRBV6-5; CDR3aa: CASSYPNGEQYF; CDR3nt: TGTGCCAGCAGTTACCCGAATGGGGAGCAGTACTTC
j_gene: TRBJ2-5; d_gene: .; abundance: many; v_gene: TRBV5-1; CDR3aa: CACSLTTRLETQYF; CDR3nt: TGCGCCTGCAGCCTCACCACTAGGCTAGAGACCCAGTACTTC
j_gene: TRBJ1-5; d_gene: .; abundance: many; v_gene: TRBV12-3/TRBV12-4; CDR3aa: CASTTDGHSNQPQHF; CDR3nt: TGTGCCAGCACTACCGACGGACATAGCAATCAGCCCCAGCATTTT
j_gene: TRBJ1-4; d_gene: .; abundance: .; v_gene: TRBV28; CDR3aa: CASSSPLPSLNEKLFF; CDR3nt: TGCGCCAGCAGCTCGCCTCTGCCAAGCCTGAACGAAAAACTGTTTTTT
j_gene: TRBJ1-2; d_gene: .; abundance: .; v_gene: TRBV9; CDR3aa: CADSPPDSGTGYTF; CDR3nt: TGTGCCGACAGCCCACCGGACAGCGGTACGGGCTACACCTTC
j_gene: TRBJ1-2; d_gene: .; abundance: medium-sized; v_gene: TRBV20-1; CDR3aa: CSARASEGPHGYTF; CDR3nt: TGCAGTGCTAGAGCCAGTGAGGGGCCACATGGCTACACCTTC